This TCR beta chain emerged from a study of somatic mutations in cytotoxic T cells in rheumatoid arthritis. The CDR3 covers 15 residues. Trimming cost V 3 bases and J 9 bases; bases outside gene matches: 8. Germline V CDR1 and CDR2: MNHNS, SASEGT. Data came from immunoSEQ multiplex PCR; TCRdb stores just in-frame clones and leaves some out. The sample comprises fewer than 20,000 clones, 77% of which are singletons, and about 12% rests with the top ten. Sequenced material: CD8+ T cells sorted from blood. The chain couples TRBV6-1 to TRBJ1-6; 7 positions agree with TRBD1. The clonotype was recovered from an adult with rheumatoid arthritis. The CDR3 DNA sequence: TGTGCCAGCAGTGAGTCCGAGACAGGGTCTTCACCCCTCCACTTT. Translating gives CASSESETGSSPLHF.